A selection of T cell receptor beta chains follows, all from one sample in a study of CD4+ T cells in melanoma. Produced via immunoSEQ multiplex PCR; TCRdb's table is partial and in-frame only. The table shows about 54,000 clones, with over 60% occurring only once. The sample taken for sequencing was tumor tissue. The receptors here all came from a human donor with melanoma. CDR3s include the opening cysteine and the closing phenylalanine or tryptophan. The D gene is left open where the match is weak. Part of the rows lack a size; the others show once, few, many or a class for expanded clones.

V: TRBV23-1
D: .
J: TRBJ2-1
size: .
CDR3: CASSHRRYTEQFF
DNA: TGCGCCAGCAGTCATAGGCGATATACTGAGCAGTTCTTC

V: TRBV20-1
D: .
J: TRBJ2-5
size: .
CDR3: CSASEETQYF
DNA: TGCAGTGCTAGTGAGGAGACCCAGTACTTC

V: TRBV15
D: TRBD2
J: TRBJ2-1
size: .
CDR3: CATQTSGGAYEQFF
DNA: TGTGCCACCCAAACTAGCGGGGGGGCCTATGAGCAGTTCTTC

V: TRBV5-1
D: .
J: TRBJ1-3
size: .
CDR3: CARTFSFTSPWRPSGNTIYF
DNA: TGCGCCAGGACTTTCAGCTTTACCTCCCCTTGGAGGCCCTCTGGAAACACCATATATTTT

V: TRBV13
D: TRBD2
J: TRBJ2-7
size: few
CDR3: CASSFGLADTYEQYF
DNA: TGTGCCAGCAGCTTTGGACTAGCGGATACCTACGAGCAGTACTTC

V: TRBV7-8
D: .
J: TRBJ1-2
size: .
CDR3: CASSLVTGNTNYGYTF
DNA: TGTGCCAGCAGCTTAGTCACAGGGAACACTAACTATGGCTACACCTTC

V: TRBV6-5
D: .
J: TRBJ1-6
size: .
CDR3: CASSYTGRNSPLHF
DNA: TGTGCCAGCAGTTACACAGGGCGAAATTCACCCCTCCACTTT

V: TRBV5-5
D: .
J: TRBJ2-7
size: once
CDR3: CASSWMPQENYEQYF
DNA: TGTGCCAGCAGCTGGATGCCGCAGGAGAATTACGAGCAGTACTTC

V: TRBV5-1
D: TRBD2
J: TRBJ2-4
size: .
CDR3: CASSLGVTSPKNIQYF
DNA: TGCGCCAGCAGCTTGGGCGTGACTAGCCCCAAAAACATTCAGTACTTC

V: TRBV7-7
D: .
J: TRBJ2-1
size: .
CDR3: CASSPQAYNEQFF
DNA: TGTGCTAGCAGCCCCCAGGCCTACAATGAGCAGTTCTTC

V: TRBV15
D: TRBD1
J: TRBJ1-1
size: few
CDR3: CATSTTGDTEAFF
DNA: TGTGCCACCAGCACCACAGGGGACACTGAAGCTTTCTTT

V: TRBV2
D: TRBD1
J: TRBJ2-7
size: .
CDR3: CASSEALLRDRDYEQYF
DNA: TGTGCCAGCAGTGAAGCGCTTCTCCGGGACAGGGACTACGAGCAGTACTTC

V: TRBV7-9
D: .
J: TRBJ2-5
size: .
CDR3: CASSMGRTQETQYF
DNA: TGTGCCAGCAGCATGGGACGGACCCAAGAGACCCAGTACTTC

V: TRBV7-2
D: .
J: TRBJ1-1
size: .
CDR3: CASSPQENTEAFF
DNA: TGTGCCAGCAGCCCACAGGAAAACACTGAAGCTTTCTTT

V: TRBV27
D: .
J: TRBJ1-6
size: .
CDR3: CASKGGVSYSPLHF
DNA: TGTGCCAGCAAGGGGGGAGTGTCATATTCACCCCTCCACTTT

V: TRBV14
D: .
J: TRBJ2-2
size: .
CDR3: CASSPRTGNTGELFF
DNA: TGTGCCAGCAGTCCTAGGACGGGGAACACCGGGGAGCTGTTTTTT

V: TRBV6-6
D: TRBD1
J: TRBJ1-2
size: .
CDR3: CASSVPGQPNYGYTF
DNA: TGTGCCAGCAGTGTACCGGGACAGCCTAACTATGGCTACACCTTC

V: TRBV4-3
D: .
J: TRBJ1-6
size: few
CDR3: CASSQDRGSYNSPLHF
DNA: TGCGCCAGCAGCCAAGATAGGGGCTCCTATAATTCACCCCTCCACTTT

V: TRBV5-3
D: .
J: TRBJ2-7
size: .
CDR3: CASSLGPASEQYF
DNA: TGTGCCAGCAGCTTGGGGCCAGCCAGTGAGCAGTACTTC

V: TRBV5-8
D: .
J: TRBJ2-7
size: .
CDR3: CAGEVYEQYF
DNA: TGTGCCGGAGAGGTTTACGAGCAGTACTTC

V: TRBV7-2
D: .
J: TRBJ1-1
size: .
CDR3: CASSLQELGVEAFF
DNA: TGTGCCAGCAGCTTACAGGAGCTCGGGGTTGAAGCTTTCTTT

V: TRBV20-1
D: .
J: TRBJ1-1
size: many
CDR3: CSATDGTEAFF
DNA: TGCAGTGCTACGGACGGCACTGAAGCTTTCTTT

V: TRBV30
D: .
J: TRBJ1-6
size: .
CDR3: CAWSPTDLGSYNSPLHF
DNA: TGTGCCTGGAGTCCCACCGACCTCGGCTCCTATAATTCACCCCTCCACTTT

V: TRBV7-9
D: .
J: TRBJ2-7
size: .
CDR3: CASSFTQGAREQYF
DNA: TGTGCCAGCAGCTTTACACAGGGAGCGAGGGAGCAGTACTTC

V: TRBV14
D: TRBD1
J: TRBJ2-7
size: .
CDR3: CASSSRRTGNEQYF
DNA: TGTGCCAGCAGCAGCCGCCGGACAGGGAACGAGCAGTACTTC

V: TRBV29-1
D: .
J: TRBJ2-7
size: few
CDR3: CSVGTGTPYEQYF
DNA: TGCAGCGTCGGAACCGGGACACCTTACGAGCAGTACTTC

V: TRBV7-3
D: .
J: TRBJ1-1
size: .
CDR3: CASNPSWYTEAFF
DNA: TGTGCCAGCAACCCTTCATGGTACACTGAAGCTTTCTTT

V: TRBV5-6
D: .
J: TRBJ2-1
size: .
CDR3: CASSLANRGDREQFF
DNA: TGTGCCAGCAGCTTAGCCAATAGGGGTGATCGTGAGCAGTTCTTC

V: TRBV7-8
D: .
J: TRBJ2-1
size: .
CDR3: CASSLRHTRGNEQFF
DNA: TGTGCCAGCAGCTTACGACACACCCGAGGCAATGAGCAGTTCTTC

V: TRBV9
D: .
J: TRBJ1-1
size: .
CDR3: CASSVAQHTEAFF
DNA: TGTGCCAGCAGCGTAGCCCAACACACTGAAGCTTTCTTT

V: TRBV21-1
D: .
J: TRBJ1-4
size: .
CDR3: CASNPSGGVHEKLFF
DNA: TGTGCCAGCAACCCCTCAGGGGGCGTCCATGAAAAACTGTTTTTT

V: TRBV11-1
D: .
J: TRBJ2-3
size: .
CDR3: CASSLSPLRDTQYF
DNA: TGTGCCAGCAGCCTTTCTCCTTTACGAGATACGCAGTATTTT

V: TRBV28
D: TRBD1
J: TRBJ2-7
size: once
CDR3: CASSFADRDISGPYEQYF
DNA: TGTGCCAGCAGTTTTGCGGACAGGGATATCTCAGGGCCCTACGAGCAGTACTTC

V: TRBV10-3
D: .
J: TRBJ1-2
size: .
CDR3: CAISATYRSYGYTF
DNA: TGTGCCATCAGTGCCACGTACAGGAGCTATGGCTACACCTTC

V: TRBV10-2
D: .
J: TRBJ1-2
size: .
CDR3: CASRGPYGYTF
DNA: TGCGCCAGCAGGGGCCCCTATGGCTACACCTTC

V: TRBV18
D: .
J: TRBJ2-2
size: .
CDR3: CASSPGLTGELFF
DNA: TGTGCCAGCTCACCAGGGCTTACCGGGGAGCTGTTTTTT

V: TRBV6-5
D: .
J: TRBJ1-5
size: .
CDR3: CASSQGGQQPQHF
DNA: TGTGCCAGCAGTCAGGGAGGGCAGCAGCCCCAGCATTTT

V: TRBV4-2
D: .
J: TRBJ1-1
size: few
CDR3: CASSQWRQQNTEAFF
DNA: TGTGCCAGCAGCCAATGGCGCCAACAGAACACTGAAGCTTTCTTT

V: TRBV27
D: .
J: TRBJ1-6
size: many
CDR3: CASSVDSFSYNSPLHF
DNA: TGTGCCAGCAGTGTCGACAGTTTCTCCTATAATTCACCCCTCCACTTT

V: TRBV9
D: .
J: TRBJ1-6
size: .
CDR3: CASSGGVSDSPLHF
DNA: TGTGCCAGCAGCGGGGGGGTAAGTGATTCACCCCTCCACTTT

V: TRBV5-1
D: .
J: TRBJ1-2
size: .
CDR3: CASSPVGGGYTF
DNA: TGCGCCAGCAGCCCCGTAGGAGGTGGCTACACCTTC

V: TRBV19
D: .
J: TRBJ1-2
size: many
CDR3: CASSIYGTHKNGYTF
DNA: TGTGCCAGTAGTATTTATGGGACTCATAAAAATGGCTACACCTTC

V: TRBV7-2
D: .
J: TRBJ2-4
size: .
CDR3: CASSLVGRGAKNIQYF
DNA: TGTGCCAGCAGCTTAGTTGGAAGGGGTGCCAAAAACATTCAGTACTTC

V: TRBV5-1
D: TRBD1
J: TRBJ2-1
size: .
CDR3: CASSLDPPGTGNDEQFF
DNA: TGCGCCAGCAGCTTGGACCCCCCCGGGACAGGGAACGATGAGCAGTTCTTC

V: TRBV7-3
D: .
J: TRBJ2-2
size: .
CDR3: CASSLSGSITGELFF
DNA: TGTGCCAGCAGCTTAAGTGGGTCCATCACCGGGGAGCTGTTTTTT

V: TRBV7-8
D: .
J: TRBJ2-7
size: .
CDR3: CASSPLGGTLYEQYF
DNA: TGTGCCAGCAGCCCCCTTGGGGGGACCTTATACGAGCAGTACTTC

V: TRBV5-1
D: TRBD1
J: TRBJ1-6
size: few
CDR3: CASSLGGTGGRSPLHF
DNA: TGCGCCAGCAGCTTGGGCGGGACAGGGGGACGCTCACCCCTCCACTTT